This passage covers 3 T cell receptor beta chains from one sample sequenced in a study of T-cell memory formation after mild COVID-19. One entry per CDR3 protein results from TCRdb running MiXCR on the 5' RACE reads. This sample has about 470,000 distinct CDR3 sequences; around 25% occur once, and the top ten carry 9.5% to 15%. Sample: PBMCs or a T cell subset sorted from them (not recorded which). These receptor sequences come from an adult woman who had mild COVID-19 (a few samples of this study predate the infection). Cell type and time point are not known.

This clonotype has just a few counts. The chain uses TRBV7-9 and TRBJ2-7, with 7 bases fitting TRBD1. CDR1 is SEHNR and CDR2 is FQNEAQ in the germline V gene (reference sequence). CDR3 length: 15 residues. V shed 1 base and J 6 bases; nucleotides not matched to a gene: 9. The CDR3 protein is CASSLDETGSREQYF. The CDR3 DNA sequence: TGTGCCAGCAGCTTAGACGAGACAGGGAGTCGCGAGCAGTACTTC.

The chain links TRBV30 to TRBJ2-5, with D possibly matching TRBD2 (5 bases). Germline assignment: CDR1 GTSNPN and CDR2 SVGIG (reference sequence). V lost 0 bases, J lost 5 bases, and 16 bases lay in between. The CDR3 loop spans 15 amino acids. This CDR3 reads CAWSVLGQPRETQYF. The DNA of the CDR3 is TGTGCCTGGAGTGTACTAGGGCAGCCTCGGGAGACCCAGTACTTC.

The chain couples TRBV30 to TRBJ2-1, with 15 bases fitting TRBD2. Germline V gene data show CDR1 as GTSNPN and CDR2 as SVGIG (reference sequence). Germline trimming cut 2 bases from V and 7 bases from J; bases unmatched to any gene: 9. The CDR3 consists of 17 residues. CDR3 coding DNA: TGTGCCTGGAGTCCCTATAGGACTAGCGGGAGGGGGAATGAGCAGTTCTTC. It yields the protein CAWSPYRTSGRGNEQFF.